This TCR beta chain was recorded in a study of T cell repertoires in cytomegalovirus infection. Comment on this clonotype: What it binds is not known.

This CDR3 region has 14 residues. Trimming took 4 bases from V and 5 from J, leaving 16 bases between them. The germline CDR1 and CDR2 sequences are SGHRS and YFSETQ. One entry per CDR3 protein results from TCRdb running MiXCR on the reads. The sample has roughly 500,000 distinct CDR3 sequences; about 33% are singletons. The receptor's source is a human donor in good health (CMV status not recorded). Some clones in this sample may be carry-over from other donors' samples. The sequenced sample was cultured PBMCs, obtained from culture after CMV antigen stimulation. The chain employs TRBV5-1 and TRBJ2-7; the D gene is possibly TRBD1 (5 bases). This CDR3 reads CASSKGQGLDEQYF. The CDR3 DNA follows: TGCGCCAGCAGCAAAGGACAAGGTCTCGACGAGCAGTACTTC.